This is a list of T cell receptor beta chains from one sample in a study of long-term antiretroviral therapy in people with HIV. TCRdb's table, derived via immunoSEQ multiplex PCR, lists solely in-frame clones and lacks some. The table includes around 26,000 clones, approximately 80% detected once. The specimen comprised unsorted PBMCs, sampled 1.1 years before starting antiretroviral therapy. Receptors originate from a woman in her thirties with HIV. The CDR3 runs from the conserved cysteine through the conserved F or W. D genes are given only for firm matches. Rows may omit the clone size; those that give it use once, few, many or a size class.

TRBJ2-3 | - | - | TRBV2 | TGTGCCAGCAGTCCACCCACAGATACGCAGTATTTT | CASSPPTDTQYF
TRBJ1-6 | - | - | TRBV10-3 | TGTGCCATCAGTGAGTTTGGTTTAGATAGCTCCTATAATTCACCCCTCCACTTT | CAISEFGLDSSYNSPLHF
TRBJ1-1 | - | - | TRBV7-2 | TGTGCCAGCAGCTCCACGGGACATTCTATGAGGAACACTGAAGCTTTCTTT | CASSSTGHSMRNTEAFF
TRBJ1-2 | - | - | TRBV13 | TGTGCCAGCAGCTTAGGCCGGGGGGGCAGTTATGGCTACACCTTC | CASSLGRGGSYGYTF
TRBJ2-6 | - | - | TRBV29-1 | TGCAGCGTTGAGGACAGAAACTCTGGGGCCAACGTCCTGACTTTC | CSVEDRNSGANVLTF
TRBJ1-1 | - | - | TRBV6-6 | TGTGCCAGCCAGCAAACGGGCACTGAAGCTTTCTTT | CASQQTGTEAFF
TRBJ2-5 | - | - | TRBV27 | TGTGCCAGCAGTTCCCCACAGGGCGGGGGAGAGACCCAGTACTTC | CASSSPQGGGETQYF
TRBJ1-1 | - | - | TRBV6-7 | TGTGCCAGAGTCCCCGGTGGCTGCACTGAAGCTTTCTTT | CARVPGGCTEAFF
TRBJ2-2 | TRBD1 | - | TRBV6-5 | TGTGCCAGCAGCGGGACAGGGAACACCGGGGAGCTGTTTTTT | CASSGTGNTGELFF
TRBJ1-2 | TRBD1 | - | TRBV5-4 | TGTGCCAGCAACCCTGACAGGGACGAGTTTGGCTACACCTTC | CASNPDRDEFGYTF
TRBJ2-2 | - | - | TRBV27 | TGTGCCAGCAGTTTTGGGGGGGCCTGGACCGGGGAGCTGTTTTTT | CASSFGGAWTGELFF
TRBJ2-4 | - | - | TRBV29-1 | TGCAGCGCCTCACCGACAGGAAACATTCAGTACTTC | CSASPTGNIQYF
TRBJ1-4 | - | - | TRBV7-4 | TGTGCCAGCAGCTTAGATAACAGGGAGGGACTGTTTTTT | CASSLDNREGLFF
TRBJ1-2 | TRBD1 | - | TRBV5-1 | TGCGCCAGCAGGGCGGGACAGGAGTTTGGTGGCTACACCTTC | CASRAGQEFGGYTF
TRBJ2-2 | - | - | TRBV5-1 | TGCGCCAGCATGGCAGGGAACACCGGGGAGCTGTTTTTT | CASMAGNTGELFF
TRBJ1-2 | - | few | TRBV30 | TGTGCCTGGAGTGTACCCAGGGGTAATGGCTACACCTTC | CAWSVPRGNGYTF
TRBJ2-2 | - | - | TRBV10-2 | TGCGCCAGCAGGGACTTTTCTAACACCGGGGAGCTGTTTTTT | CASRDFSNTGELFF
TRBJ2-1 | TRBD2 | - | TRBV30 | TGTGCCTGGATGGTAGCGGGGGGGTACTCCTACAATGAGCAGTTCTTC | CAWMVAGGYSYNEQFF
TRBJ1-2 | - | - | TRBV6-5 | TGTGCCAGCAGTACAGGGATGGAGTATGGCTACACCTTC | CASSTGMEYGYTF
TRBJ2-3 | TRBD2 | - | TRBV7-2 | TGTGCCAGCAGCTTATGGCTAGCGGGGGGACGAGGCACAGATACGCAGTATTTT | CASSLWLAGGRGTDTQYF
TRBJ1-3 | - | - | TRBV7-7 | TGTGCCAGCAGCGCTGGCCGGGGGGCTGGAAACACCATATATTTT | CASSAGRGAGNTIYF
TRBJ1-4 | - | - | TRBV18 | TGTGCCAGCTCACCAACGACCCCTCAGGATCCAACTAATGAAAAACTGTTTTTT | CASSPTTPQDPTNEKLFF
TRBJ2-2 | - | - | TRBV5-1 | TGCGCCAGCAGCCTAGCGAGGGAGCTGTTTTTT | CASSLARELFF
TRBJ2-3 | TRBD2 | - | TRBV4-1 | TGCGCCAGCAGCCAAGGCATAGCGGGGCCTTTGTATTTT | CASSQGIAGPLYF
TRBJ2-1 | - | - | TRBV4-1 | TGCGCCAGCAGCCAAGATCCGGACAGTACATACAATGAGCAGTTCTTC | CASSQDPDSTYNEQFF
TRBJ1-2 | - | - | TRBV2 | TGTGCCAGCAGTGTTGGGGGGGCCTCGTACTATGGCTACACCTTC | CASSVGGASYYGYTF
TRBJ1-1 | - | - | TRBV7-8 | TGTGCCAGCAGCCCAGAAGCCCGGAAAGCTTTCTTT | CASSPEARKAFF
TRBJ2-1 | - | - | TRBV7-2 | TGTGCCAGCAGCTTGAATCGGCTTATCTCCTACAATGAGCAGTTCTTC | CASSLNRLISYNEQFF
TRBJ1-1 | - | - | TRBV6-6 | TGTGCCAGCGGTCCCGGCGGAGGGAACACTGAAGCTTTCTTT | CASGPGGGNTEAFF
TRBJ2-5 | - | - | TRBV2 | TGTGCCAGCAGTGATCGCCGAGTAACCCAGTACTTC | CASSDRRVTQYF
TRBJ2-2 | - | - | TRBV6-1 | TGTGCCAGCAGTGAAGCCCGAAACACCGGGGAGCTGTTTTTT | CASSEARNTGELFF
TRBJ2-1 | - | - | TRBV7-2 | TGTGCCAGCAGCTTCCAGAGGAATGAGCAGTTCTTC | CASSFQRNEQFF
TRBJ2-7 | TRBD1 | - | TRBV29-1 | TGCAGCGTCGCCGGGACAGACCCCTACGAGCAGTACTTC | CSVAGTDPYEQYF
TRBJ1-6 | - | - | TRBV5-6 | TGTGCCAGCGCGGCGGATAGGAATTCACCCCTCCACTTT | CASAADRNSPLHF
TRBJ1-2 | TRBD1 | - | TRBV6-1 | TGTGCCAGCAGTGGCCCCCGCGGGACAGGGGGGGGCTACACCTTC | CASSGPRGTGGGYTF
TRBJ2-5 | - | - | TRBV11-2 | TGTGCCAGCAGCTTAGAGGTCGGGGTAGAGACCCAGTACTTC | CASSLEVGVETQYF
TRBJ1-1 | - | - | TRBV5-1 | TGCGCCAGCAGCTTGGAGATAGGGACTGAAGCTTTCTTT | CASSLEIGTEAFF
TRBJ2-1 | - | - | TRBV19 | TGTGCCAGTAGTATGTATTCAGAGTACAATGAGCAGTTCTTC | CASSMYSEYNEQFF
TRBJ2-1 | - | - | TRBV2 | TGTGCCAGCAGCGTTACCCAGTCCTACAATGAGCAGTTCTTC | CASSVTQSYNEQFF
TRBJ1-2 | - | - | TRBV7-8 | TGTGCCAGCAGCCCACCCCCATGGACGGGGTCTAACTATGGCTACACCTTC | CASSPPPWTGSNYGYTF
TRBJ1-5 | - | - | TRBV11-2 | TGTGCCAGCAGCTTAGATTCAGGTTACTATCAGCCCCAGCATTTT | CASSLDSGYYQPQHF
TRBJ2-5 | - | - | TRBV18 | TGTGCCAGCTCACCGAACTCCCAAGAGACCCAGTACTTC | CASSPNSQETQYF
TRBJ1-1 | - | - | TRBV5-6 | TGTGCCAGCAGCTTGGACAACCGGGGCACTGAAGCTTTCTTT | CASSLDNRGTEAFF
TRBJ2-3 | TRBD2 | - | TRBV7-2 | TGTGCCAGCAGCGGGACTAGCGGGGGGAGCACAGATACGCAGTATTTT | CASSGTSGGSTDTQYF
TRBJ2-1 | TRBD1 | - | TRBV6-5 | TGTGCCAGCAGAGCCGGGACAGGAGATTACAATGAGCAGTTCTTC | CASRAGTGDYNEQFF
TRBJ2-5 | TRBD2 | - | TRBV30 | TGTGCCTGGAGTCTGGGCCTAGCGGTCCAGGAGACCCAGTACTTC | CAWSLGLAVQETQYF
TRBJ2-1 | TRBD2 | - | TRBV30 | TGTGCCTGGAGCCTTAGCGGGGGGCCCTACAATGAGCAGTTCTTC | CAWSLSGGPYNEQFF